This T cell receptor (beta chain) comes out of a study of blood T cell repertoires in COVID-19. Background on the study: PBMCs, B-cell-depleted T cells, or T cells provided the cDNA or gDNA that made up the material.

Looked up from germline, CDR1 is KGHSH and CDR2 is LQKENI. V shed 3 bases and J shed 6 bases, with 11 bases lying between them. The CDR3 contains 13 residues. Only in-frame clones appear in the TCRdb table, and some are missing; sequencing was by immunoSEQ multiplex PCR. Here the sample spans 30,000 to 40,000 clones, around 90% being singletons. The gene calls are TRBV18 and TRBJ1-1, with D hard to call. The specimen was peripheral blood. This TCR derives from a man between 65 and 85 years old with acute or convalescent COVID-19. Written as DNA, the CDR3 is TGTGCCAGCTCACCTAAATCCCCCGCTGAAGCTTTCTTT. Translating gives CASSPKSPAEAFF.